This passage covers 26 T cell receptor beta chains from one sample sequenced in a study of glioma-infiltrating T cells after dendritic cell vaccination. The repertoire was sequenced with immunoSEQ multiplex PCR; TCRdb's copy has only in-frame clones and lacks some. Of around 96,000 clones in the sample, roughly three quarters are singletons; the top ten hold 6%. This sample comprised blood, obtained before dendritic cell vaccination. The source of these receptors is a human donor with glioblastoma.

This clone has more than one count but fewer than ten. This chain links TRBV5-1 with TRBJ1-2; D is ambiguous. CDR3 size: 14 residues. Germline V lookup: CDR1 SGHRS, CDR2 YFSETQ. V gave up 0 bases and J gave up 8 bases, with 14 bases separating them. The CDR3 loop reads CASSLGSPWSGYTF. CDR3 coding DNA: TGCGCCAGCAGCTTGGGTAGTCCGTGGTCGGGCTACACCTTC.

The chain joins TRBV27 to TRBJ1-1, with a tentative D call TRBD1 (6 bases). Per germline, CDR1 MNHEY and CDR2 SMNVEV (reference sequence). The ends were cut back, 1 base at V and 3 bases at J, with 9 bases in the middle. CDR3 length equals 14 residues. The CDR3 protein is CASSLYREYTEAFF. CDR3 DNA: TGTGCCAGCAGTTTATACAGGGAGTACACTGAAGCTTTCTTT.

The V gene is TRBV7-3, the J gene TRBJ2-1; TRBD2 matches 10 bases. The V gene end was trimmed by 2 bases and the J gene end by 10 bases; junction bases not matched to a gene: 8. The CDR3 loop spans 15 amino acids. From germline, CDR1 is SGHTA and CDR2 FQGTGA. CDR3 residues: CASSLGASGRGEQFF. CDR3 DNA sequence: TGTGCCAGCAGCTTAGGGGCTAGCGGGAGAGGGGAGCAGTTCTTC.

This sequence joins TRBV11-3 and TRBJ1-1; TRBD1 matches at 7 bases. V was clipped by 1 base and J by 4 bases; unmatched bases: 3. The CDR3 is 14 amino acids. Germline V lookup: CDR1 SGHNT, CDR2 YENEEA. CDR3 region: CASSLGQGSTEAFF. CDR3 nucleotide sequence: TGTGCCAGCAGCTTAGGACAGGGAAGCACTGAAGCTTTCTTT.

The V gene is TRBV21-1, the J gene TRBJ2-7; TRBD2 is the table's D call, not checked against the DNA. TRBV21-1 represents a pseudogene. The CDR3 runs to 14 residues. CDR3 loop: CASSNYASDDEQYF. The CDR3, as DNA: TGTGCCAGCAGCAATTACGCTAGCGACGACGAGCAGTACTTC.

The chain is built from TRBV6-5 and TRBJ1-2, with D possibly matching TRBD1 (6 bases). CDR1 and CDR2 (germline): MNHEY, SVGAGI. This CDR3 comprises 15 residues. Trimming took 6 bases from V and 5 from J, leaving 19 bases between them. CDR3 nucleotide sequence: TGTGCCAGCAGGAATTTCAGGGGCTCGGAGTATGGCTACACCTTC. This sequence encodes CASRNFRGSEYGYTF.

J is TRBJ2-5 and V is TRBV10-2, with 9 bases that match TRBD2. Germline trimming cut 6 bases from V and 5 bases from J; bases unmatched to any gene: 4. Germline V gene lookup returns CDR1 WSHSY and CDR2 SAAADI. The CDR3 has 13 amino acids. The DNA of the CDR3 is TGCGCCAGCAGAGGACTAGCGAGGGAGACCCAGTACTTC. This encodes CASRGLARETQYF.

CDR3 region: CASSSPGQGAYEQYF. CDR3 bases: TGTGCCAGCAGTTCACCGGGACAGGGGGCCTACGAGCAGTACTTC. The chain links TRBV27 to TRBJ2-7, with TRBD1 matching over 11 bases. The CDR3 runs to 15 residues. The J segment lost 2 bases and the V segment lost 4 bases, leaving 4 bases of the junction unmatched. In germline, CDR1 is MNHEY, CDR2 SMNVEV (reference sequence).

J is TRBJ2-4 and V is TRBV9; tentative D call: TRBD2 (7 bases). The V gene lost 0 bases and the J gene lost 5 bases, with 21 bases spanning the gap. The CDR3 runs 18 residues. Germline-derived CDR1 and CDR2 are SGDLS and YYNGEE. The CDR3 DNA reads as TGTGCCAGCAGCGTAGGGATCATGGGAGGGGGGGCCGAAAACATTCAGTACTTC. Its translation: CASSVGIMGGGAENIQYF.

The chain joins TRBV10-3 to TRBJ2-1; weak D call: TRBD1 (6 bases). The CDR3 sequence is 13 residues long. Trimming pared 7 bases from V and 10 bases from J, leaving 17 bases between. Germline V gives CDR1 ENHRY, CDR2 SYGVKD. CDR3 region: CAIKGSRGEEQFF. DNA of the CDR3: TGTGCCATCAAGGGAAGCAGGGGAGAGGAGCAGTTCTTC.

This chain uses TRBV2 with TRBJ1-1; tentative D call: TRBD1 (5 bases). Germline values: CDR1 SNHLY, CDR2 FYNNEI. V lost 6 bases to trimming and J lost 7 bases, with 18 bases between them. This CDR3 comprises 14 residues. CDR3 DNA: TGTGCCAGCAGAAGTACCCCCCGGCAGGGTGAAGCTTTCTTT. Protein product: CASRSTPRQGEAFF.

The chain recombines TRBV9 with TRBJ2-5; maybe TRBD2 (6 bases). Germline loops: CDR1 SGDLS, CDR2 YYNGEE. Deletions cut 4 bases from V and 2 bases from J, with 12 bases between. This CDR3 comprises 14 residues. Written as DNA, the CDR3 is TGTGCCAGCAGCTCGACTAGTTCTCAAGAGACCCAGTACTTC. It is translated as CASSSTSSQETQYF.

This sequence joins TRBV30 and TRBJ2-6; D is perhaps TRBD1 (6 bases). This CDR3 is built from 14 residues. CDR1 and CDR2 (germline): GTSNPN, SVGIG (reference sequence). V was trimmed by 1 base and J by 3 bases, leaving 7 bases between them. CDR3 DNA sequence: TGTGCCTGGAGTGAGGGGGTTGGGGCCAACGTCCTGACTTTC. It is translated as CAWSEGVGANVLTF. Using reference TRBV30 and TRBJ2-6 for the parts outside the CDR3, the full variable domain is SQTIHQWPATLVQPVGSPLSLECTVEGTSNPNLYWYRQAAGRGLQLLFYSVGIGQISSEVPQNLSASRPQDRQFILSSKKLLLSDSGFYLCAWSEGVGANVLTFGAGSRLTVL.

The V and J genes are TRBV28 and TRBJ1-2; the match to TRBD1 covers 8 bases. V dropped 6 bases and J dropped 6; count of bases not matched to a gene: 18. The CDR3 has 17 amino acids. Germline loops: CDR1 MDHEN, CDR2 SYDVKM. The CDR3 protein is CASRPPPGQGARNGYTF. The CDR3 coding sequence is TGTGCCAGCAGACCCCCCCCGGGGCAGGGGGCGCGAAATGGCTACACCTTC.

The rearrangement links TRBV5-1 to TRBJ1-4; weak D call: TRBD1 (6 bases). The V and J ends lost 4 bases and 7 bases respectively, with 14 bases between them. CDR3 length: 14 amino acids. Germline CDR1 reads SGHRS; CDR2 reads YFSETQ. The CDR3 DNA reads TGCGCCAGCAGCCACGGACAGTTAGGTGAAAAACTGTTTTTT. Translated: CASSHGQLGEKLFF.

V and J are TRBV12-5 and TRBJ1-6; D ambiguous. This CDR3 has 14 amino acids. Germline V gene lookup returns CDR1 LGHNT and CDR2 FRNRAP. V dropped 5 bases and J dropped 7 bases, with 12 bases sitting between them. The CDR3 spells CASGPARLNSPLHF. In DNA, the CDR3 is TGTGCTAGTGGTCCCGCGCGGTTAAATTCACCCCTCCACTTT.

The chain recombines TRBV7-3 with TRBJ2-1; 11 bases line up with TRBD2. The germline CDR1 and CDR2 sequences are SGHTA and FQGTGA. J gave up 6 bases and V 4 bases, and 8 bases lay outside the gene matches. This CDR3 region has 16 residues. The CDR3 DNA reads TGTGCCAGCAGCTCTTTAGCGGGGGGGTCGGCCAATGAGCAGTTCTTC. Protein: CASSSLAGGSANEQFF.

The chain combines TRBV6-1 with TRBJ1-2, with D unresolved. The germline V gene encodes CDR1 MNHNS and CDR2 SASEGT. The CDR3 is 14 residues long. V dropped 0 bases and J dropped 11 bases, with 16 bases sitting between them. DNA for the CDR3: TGTGCCAGCAGTGAAGCCCTCGGGGAGATGGGGTACACCTTC. It codes for CASSEALGEMGYTF.

V is TRBV6-5 and J is TRBJ1-1, with D uncertain. This CDR3 region has 13 residues. Trimming pared 6 bases from V and 4 bases from J, leaving 12 bases between. Looked up from germline, CDR1 is MNHEY and CDR2 is SVGAGI. The CDR3 reads CASSYGGSTEAFF. CDR3 coding DNA: TGTGCCAGCAGCTATGGAGGGAGCACTGAAGCTTTCTTT.

For this clone: The junction does not match germline at one end; this may be a read error. The same CDR3 can be traced to other DNA sequences in this sample. The CDR3, as DNA: TGTGCCAGTAGTTTACAGGGACAGGGGGCCGTTACGCAGTATTTT. This sequence encodes CASSLQGQGAVTQYF. V gene TRBV27 combines with J gene TRBJ2-3; 12 positions agree with TRBD1. Germline V gene lookup returns CDR1 MNHEY and CDR2 SMNVEV (reference sequence). This CDR3 has 15 amino acids.

This clone has only a few counts. The chain is built from TRBV6-5 and TRBJ2-3; 8 bases are a match to TRBD2. CDR1 MNHEY and CDR2 SVGAGI come from the germline V gene. There are 15 residues in the CDR3. The trim removed 4 bases at V and 5 bases at J, leaving 8 bases unmatched. The CDR3 loop reads CASSSGTSSVDTQYF. The CDR3 DNA reads as TGTGCCAGCAGTTCCGGGACTAGTTCCGTAGATACGCAGTATTTT.

J is TRBJ1-4 and V is TRBV11-2; 7 bases fit TRBD1. This CDR3 is built from 18 residues. Germline CDR1 reads SGHAT; CDR2 reads FQNNGV. V shed 5 bases and J 0 bases; nucleotides not matched to a gene: 12. The CDR3 DNA is TGTGCCAGCAGCCCCCACGTCTGGGGGACAGCAACTAATGAAAAACTGTTTTTT. Residues: CASSPHVWGTATNEKLFF.

The chain uses TRBV27 and TRBJ2-1, with 11 bases identical to TRBD2. From germline, CDR1 is MNHEY and CDR2 SMNVEV (reference sequence). The CDR3 is 17 amino acids. Trimming cost V 10 bases and J 6 bases; bases outside gene matches: 17. In DNA, the CDR3 is TGTGCCACCGGACAGGGGCCGGGACTAGCGGACCCCAATGAGCAGTTCTTC. It translates to CATGQGPGLADPNEQFF.

This chain links TRBV5-1 with TRBJ1-5, with a tentative D call TRBD1 (6 bases). With 4 bases removed from V and 5 bases from J, the gap between germline ends came to 13 bases. The germline V gene has CDR1 SGHRS and CDR2 YFSETQ. The CDR3 is 14 residues long. The CDR3: CASSPHAGDQPQHF. In DNA, the CDR3 is TGCGCCAGCAGCCCCCATGCAGGGGATCAGCCCCAGCATTTT.

The genes are TRBV27 and TRBJ1-2; 7 bases fit TRBD1. The germline V gene encodes CDR1 MNHEY and CDR2 SMNVEV (reference sequence). The junction had 10 bases not matched to a gene; V was cut back by 5 bases and J by 4 bases. The length of the CDR3 is 15 residues. The CDR3 coding sequence is TGTGCCAGCAGTACCCAACAGGGGCCGTCCTATGGCTACACCTTC. It specifies CASSTQQGPSYGYTF.

This clone was recorded once. It is likely a read error, because the conserved phenylalanine at the end of the CDR3 is missing. The DNA is omitted, as the CDR3 cannot be located on it reliably, and the CDR3 follows TCRdb's listing. The chain combines TRBV6-1 with TRBJ1-1; no DNA check was done on the table's D call, TRBD1. The length of the CDR3 is 13 amino acids, counting both ends. Looked up from germline, CDR1 is MNHNS and CDR2 is SASEGT. The CDR3 region is CASSEPPAAGSLL.